Sequencing of this TCR beta chain was carried out in a study of CD8 T cells in Susac syndrome. Germline CDR1 is MNHEY and CDR2 is SVGAGI. The CDR3 consists of 15 residues. Trimming stripped 0 bases from V and 1 base from J, with 9 bases between. The multiple sclerosis controls, all treatment-naive patients, had relapsing-remitting disease that was stable or active. Isolation of CD8+ and CD4+ T cells was performed negatively, whereas enrichment of TEMRA cells was done by FACS. About 0.5 to 1 ug RNA was reverse transcribed with random hexamers. By means of immunoSEQ multiplex PCR, TCR beta CDR3 spanning 54 Vbeta and 13 Jbeta underwent amplification. A single record per CDR3 protein comes from TCRdb applying MiXCR to the immunoSEQ multiplex PCR reads. This table holds some 300,000 distinct CDR3 sequences, about 88% found once.

The sequenced sample consisted of CD8+ T cells from PBMCs. The chain carries TRBV6-5 and TRBJ2-5; no clear D. This receptor was identified in a human donor with multiple sclerosis. CDR3 nucleotide sequence: TGTGCCAGCAGTTACTCTCCGGCAGTCCAAGAGACCCAGTACTTC. Amino acids: CASSYSPAVQETQYF.